A single sample gave rise to the 24 T cell receptor beta chains below, sequenced in a study of PD-L1 blockade in urothelial cancer. Assay used: immunoSEQ multiplex PCR; TCRdb lists only in-frame clones, some missing. The sample lists 25,000 to 35,000 clones, around 84% occurring once. The time point denotes: peripheral blood 6 weeks after treatment start. The starting material was PBMCs, obtained around atezolizumab (anti-PD-L1) treatment. These receptors all stem from a man in his sixties or seventies with urothelial cancer.

The rearrangement joins TRBV13 to TRBJ1-2; TRBD1 is a possible D gene (5 bases). The CDR3 contains 15 residues. The V end was cut by 6 bases, the J end by 4 bases, with 18 bases between. The germline V gene has CDR1 PRHDT and CDR2 FYEKMQ (reference sequence). This CDR3 is CASSFGTQPGYGYTF. Written as DNA, the CDR3 is TGTGCCAGCAGTTTCGGGACTCAGCCCGGCTATGGCTACACCTTC.

V is TRBV4-1 and J is TRBJ2-3; 13 bases align to TRBD2. The germline CDR1 and CDR2 sequences are MGHRA and YSYEKL. J gave up 4 bases and V 4 bases, and 5 bases lay outside the gene matches. The CDR3 sequence is 16 residues long. This CDR3 reads CASSPGLAGRADTQYF. The DNA of the CDR3 is TGCGCCAGCAGCCCGGGACTAGCGGGAAGGGCAGATACGCAGTATTTT.

The rearrangement uses TRBV13 and TRBJ1-2; D perhaps matches TRBD1 (6 bases). V was trimmed by 2 bases and J by 8 bases, leaving 15 bases between them. Germline V gene sequence: CDR1 PRHDT, CDR2 FYEKMQ (reference sequence). This CDR3 comprises 14 residues. The CDR3 sequence: CASSLIRGAGGYTF. Written as DNA, the CDR3 is TGTGCCAGCAGCTTAATTCGGGGGGCGGGCGGCTACACCTTC.

This clone turned up a few times. This chain uses TRBV25-1 with TRBJ2-1; 8 bases are shared with TRBD2. The germline CDR1 and CDR2 sequences are MGHDK and SYGVNS. V shed 4 bases and J 2 bases; nucleotides not matched to a gene: 4. The CDR3 spans 15 residues. CDR3 in DNA: TGTGCCAGCAGTGTGTCAGCGGGGGCCTACAATGAGCAGTTCTTC. Its translation is CASSVSAGAYNEQFF. Variable domain in full (rest from reference TRBV25-1 and TRBJ2-1): EADIYQTPRYLVIGTGKKITLECSQTMGHDKMYWYQQDPGMELHLIHYSYGVNSTEKGDLSSESTVSRIRTEHFPLTLESARPSHTSQYLCASSVSAGAYNEQFFGPGTRLTVL.

CDR3 loop: CASSIAGGSNEKLFF. DNA of the CDR3: TGTGCCAGTAGTATAGCCGGGGGAAGTAATGAAAAACTGTTTTTT. The chain joins TRBV19 to TRBJ1-4, with D possibly being TRBD1 (5 bases). Germline V gene sequence: CDR1 LNHDA, CDR2 SQIVND (reference sequence). The CDR3 is 15 residues long. V was pared by 1 base and J by 4 bases, with 10 bases between.

The rearrangement uses TRBV23-1 and TRBJ1-6; D is undetermined. TRBV23-1 is an ORF; its function is uncertain. Trimming left V 3 bases short and J 0 bases short, with 15 bases between. The CDR3 sequence is 18 residues long. This CDR3 reads CASSQLRVGSSYNSPLHF. CDR3 DNA sequence: TGCGCCAGCAGTCAGTTACGGGTAGGGAGCTCCTATAATTCACCCCTCCACTTT.

The V and J genes are TRBV7-2 and TRBJ2-7; 7 bases are a match to TRBD2. This CDR3 is 14 amino acids long. With V trimmed by 3 bases and J by 0 bases, 2 bases remained unmatched. Per germline, CDR1 SGHTA and CDR2 FQGNSA. For the CDR3, the DNA is TGTGCCAGCAGCTTTCAGCGGGACTCCTACGAGCAGTACTTC. Its translation: CASSFQRDSYEQYF.

This clone has only a few counts. The chain recombines TRBV7-9 with TRBJ2-7, with 8 bases lining up with TRBD2. Germline CDR1 and CDR2: SEHNR and FQNEAQ (reference sequence). Unmatched junction bases numbered 7, after V lost 8 bases and J lost 7 bases. The CDR3 has 12 residues. The CDR3 region is CASRPGLAEQYF. DNA of the CDR3: TGTGCCAGCCGCCCCGGACTAGCTGAGCAGTACTTC.

This chain joins TRBV7-9 and TRBJ1-1, with 8 bases aligning to TRBD1. CDR1 SEHNR and CDR2 FQNEAQ come from the germline V gene (reference sequence). J gave up 0 bases and V 1 base, and 4 bases lay outside the gene matches. This CDR3 region has 16 residues. The CDR3 DNA reads TGTGCCAGCAGCTTAGGGACAGGGTTATTGAACACTGAAGCTTTCTTT. Its translation is CASSLGTGLLNTEAFF.

The count of this clone is one. The chain has TRBV5-6 and TRBJ1-3; D gene ambiguous. V lost 2 bases and J 4 bases, leaving 4 bases between the germline ends. Germline V gives CDR1 SGHDT, CDR2 YYEEEE. CDR3 length: 12 residues. The DNA of the CDR3 is TGTGCCAGCAGCTTCAGAGGAAACACCATATATTTT. Its protein product is CASSFRGNTIYF.

The chain is built from TRBV7-9 and TRBJ2-7; D is unclear. From germline, CDR1 is SEHNR and CDR2 FQNEAQ (reference sequence). The V end was cut by 2 bases, the J end by 7 bases, with 12 bases between. The CDR3 totals 13 residues. CDR3 nucleotides: TGTGCCAGCAGCTTATTTTCCGGGTGGGAGCAGTACTTC. This sequence encodes CASSLFSGWEQYF.

A word on this clone: It is unclear where the CDR3 begins or ends on the DNA, so no DNA is shown, and the CDR3 is as TCRdb lists it. The CDR3 protein is CASSFGPGTSF. The chain joins TRBV27 to TRBJ1-2; no DNA check was done on the table's D call, TRBD1. The CDR3 adds up to 11 amino acids, both ends counted. Germline values: CDR1 MNHEY, CDR2 SMNVEV (reference sequence).

This rearrangement joins TRBV18 to TRBJ2-7; TRBD1 agrees at 10 bases. The V segment lost 3 bases and the J segment 3 bases; nucleotides outside the gene matches: 5. The germline V gene has CDR1 KGHSH and CDR2 LQKENI. The CDR3 is 15 residues long. The CDR3 region has the DNA TGTGCCAGCTCACCTCCGGGGACAGGGGACTACGAGCAGTACTTC. Encoded protein: CASSPPGTGDYEQYF. Full variable domain (remainder filled in from reference TRBV18 and TRBJ2-7): NAGVMQNPRHLVRRRGQEARLRCSPMKGHSHVYWYRQLPEEGLKFMVYLQKENIIDESGMPKERFSAEFPKEGPSILRIQQVVRGDSAAYFCASSPPGTGDYEQYFGPGTRLTVT.

The rearrangement links TRBV7-6 to TRBJ1-1, with D uncertain. Germline lookup yields CDR1 SGHVS and CDR2 FNYEAQ. The CDR3 loop spans 13 amino acids. V was shortened by 1 base and J by 2 bases, with 5 bases between the two germline ends. CDR3 residues: CASSLDSNTEAFF. DNA for the CDR3: TGTGCCAGCAGCTTAGACAGTAACACTGAAGCTTTCTTT. The complete variable domain, with remaining parts taken from reference TRBV7-6 and TRBJ1-1, reads GAGVSQSPRYKVTKRGQDVALRCDPISGHVSLYWYRQALGQGPEFLTYFNYEAQQDKSGLPNDRFSAERPEGSISTLTIQRTEQRDSAMYRCASSLDSNTEAFFGQGTRLTVV.

The genes are TRBV19 and TRBJ2-7; D is perhaps TRBD1 (5 bases). This CDR3 has 14 amino acids. Between the trimmed V and J ends, which lost 5 bases and 7 bases, there was a span of 18 bases. Per germline, CDR1 LNHDA and CDR2 SQIVND (reference sequence). CDR3 coding DNA: TGTGCCAGTAGTGGAGTGGGGCCGATGGGGGAGCAGTACTTC. Amino acid sequence: CASSGVGPMGEQYF. Complete variable domain (other parts from reference TRBV19 and TRBJ2-7): DGGITQSPKYLFRKEGQNVTLSCEQNLNHDAMYWYRQDPGQGLRLIYYSQIVNDFQKGDIAEGYSVSREKKESFPLTVTSAQKNPTAFYLCASSGVGPMGEQYFGPGTRLTVT.

The chain recombines TRBV5-1 with TRBJ2-7; D ambiguous. The CDR3 has 12 amino acids. V was cut by 4 bases and J by 2 bases, with 7 bases left in between. Germline V gene data show CDR1 as SGHRS and CDR2 as YFSETQ. CDR3 loop: CASSADTYEQYF. CDR3 DNA: TGCGCCAGCAGCGCGGATACCTACGAGCAGTACTTC.

This chain links TRBV28 with TRBJ2-1; D remains unclear. V lost 3 bases and J lost 0, with 27 bases in between. This CDR3 comprises 21 residues. CDR1 is MDHEN and CDR2 is SYDVKM in the germline V gene. CDR3 in DNA: TGTGCCAGCAGTTTCCCCCAGGCCGACGAACTCGTTCAAAGCTCCTACAATGAGCAGTTCTTC. It codes for CASSFPQADELVQSSYNEQFF.

Here the CDR3 DNA reads TGCGCCAGCAGCCAAGACTTGGGAGCGAATCAGCCCCAGCATTTT. It encodes CASSQDLGANQPQHF. The chain uses TRBV4-1 and TRBJ1-5; D not resolved. Looked up from germline, CDR1 is MGHRA and CDR2 is YSYEKL. The CDR3 runs 15 residues. V was cut by 0 bases and J by 4 bases, with 10 bases left in between.

Only one count was recorded for this clone. The chain employs TRBV28 and TRBJ1-2; TRBD1 is a possible D gene (6 bases). Germline loops: CDR1 MDHEN, CDR2 SYDVKM. The CDR3 loop spans 14 amino acids. V lost 6 bases, J lost 7 bases, and 18 bases lay in between. CDR3 amino acids: CASSNDRRLFGYTF. The CDR3 coding sequence is TGTGCCAGCAGCAACGACAGGCGGTTATTTGGCTACACCTTC.

The rearrangement uses TRBV9 and TRBJ1-1; 9 bases are shared with TRBD1. Germline CDR1 and CDR2: SGDLS and YYNGEE. V shed 4 bases and J 4 bases; nucleotides not matched to a gene: 8. The length of the CDR3 is 15 residues. The CDR3 nucleotides are TGTGCCAGCAGCCCTCGGACAGGGGTGAGCACTGAAGCTTTCTTT. As protein: CASSPRTGVSTEAFF.

The chain recombines TRBV7-9 with TRBJ1-2; no definite D call. The germline V gene has CDR1 SEHNR and CDR2 FQNEAQ (reference sequence). The CDR3 spans 12 residues. V dropped 5 bases and J dropped 5 bases, with 9 bases sitting between them. The CDR3 coding sequence is TGTGCCAGCAGCCCCTCGGGGTATGGCTACACCTTC. Amino acids: CASSPSGYGYTF.

This clone is a singleton in its sample. This chain uses TRBV6-5 with TRBJ2-1; D is perhaps TRBD1 (6 bases). CDR1 and CDR2 (germline): MNHEY, SVGAGI. Between the trimmed V and J ends, which lost 0 bases and 7 bases, there was a span of 16 bases. This CDR3 spans 16 amino acids. CDR3 nucleotides: TGTGCCAGCAGTTACTCCGGGCAGGGGAAGGGAAATGAGCAGTTCTTC. Its protein product is CASSYSGQGKGNEQFF.

The chain employs TRBV7-2 and TRBJ1-5; 12 bases agree with TRBD1. CDR1 and CDR2 (germline): SGHTA, FQGNSA. The CDR3 sequence is 15 residues long. V was clipped by 6 bases and J by 6 bases; unmatched bases: 6. This chain's CDR3 is CASSPGTGGSQPQHF. The CDR3 bases are TGTGCCAGCAGTCCCGGGACAGGGGGCAGTCAGCCCCAGCATTTT.

V is TRBV27 and J is TRBJ1-5; 7 positions match TRBD1. The CDR3 covers 14 residues. The germline V gene has CDR1 MNHEY and CDR2 SMNVEV (reference sequence). Unmatched junction bases numbered 6, after V lost 7 bases and J lost 3 bases. The CDR3 sequence: CASKRDRDNQPQHF. The CDR3 DNA sequence: TGTGCCAGCAAACGGGACAGAGACAATCAGCCCCAGCATTTT.